One sample yielded the 25 T cell receptor beta chains listed below, sequenced in a study of T cell responses to AZD1222 COVID-19 vaccine. Method: immunoSEQ multiplex PCR; TCRdb's copy keeps in-frame clones and lacks some. The sample shows about 150,000 clones, around 87% of them seen only once. The input for sequencing was peripheral blood, taken on day 0 of AZD1222 vaccination. These receptors all stem from an adult in good health.

This chain connects TRBV7-2 to TRBJ1-5; no clear D gene. The CDR3 has 15 amino acids. Germline-derived CDR1 and CDR2 are SGHTA and FQGNSA. V was pared by 1 base and J by 5 bases, with 12 bases between. The CDR3, as DNA: TGTGCCAGCAGCTTAGACATGTCAATATATCAGCCCCAGCATTTT. Translating it yields CASSLDMSIYQPQHF.

CDR3 sequence (DNA): TGTGCCAGCAGTTTATCGATTAGGACTAGCGGGGTCACCGGGGAGCTGTTTTTT. This sequence encodes CASSLSIRTSGVTGELFF. This chain joins TRBV27 and TRBJ2-2, with TRBD2 matching over 12 bases. After removal of 0 bases from V and 4 bases from J, the junction contained 6 bases not matched to a gene. Germline V CDR1 and CDR2: MNHEY, SMNVEV (reference sequence). This CDR3 comprises 18 residues.

The chain carries TRBV5-1 and TRBJ2-7, with 7 positions matching TRBD1. The CDR3 consists of 14 residues. V was clipped by 2 bases and J by 3 bases; unmatched bases: 5. Germline-derived CDR1 and CDR2 are SGHRS and YFSETQ. This chain's CDR3 is CASSLGTDLYEQYV. DNA for the CDR3: TGCGCCAGCAGCTTAGGGACAGATCTCTACGAGCAGTACGTC.

The chain has TRBV6-2 or TRBV6-3 and TRBJ1-1; D might be TRBD1 (6 bases). The CDR3 has 17 amino acids. V lost 4 bases, J lost 1 base, and 19 bases lay in between. CDR1 is MNHEY and CDR2 is SVGEGT in the germline V gene. The CDR3 sequence is CASSWGGRGFKNTEAFF. As DNA, the CDR3 is TGTGCCAGCAGTTGGGGGGGGCGTGGATTCAAGAACACTGAAGCTTTCTTT.

V is TRBV11-3 and J is TRBJ2-2; D is possibly TRBD2 (5 bases). The CDR3 is made up of 13 amino acids. Germline V gene lookup returns CDR1 SGHNT and CDR2 YENEEA. Trimming pared 0 bases from V and 13 bases from J, leaving 12 bases between. The CDR3: CASSLERAWGLFF. The CDR3 nucleotides read TGTGCCAGCAGCTTAGAGAGGGCGTGGGGGCTGTTTTTT.

V usage is TRBV6-4 and J usage is TRBJ2-6; D gene uncertain. Germline V CDR1 and CDR2: MRHNA, SNTAGT. V lost 2 bases to trimming and J lost 0 bases, with 5 bases between them. The CDR3 runs to 15 residues. The CDR3 protein is CASSDSASGANVLTF. CDR3 nucleotides: TGTGCCAGCAGTGACAGCGCCTCTGGGGCCAACGTCCTGACTTTC.

The chain combines TRBV2 with TRBJ2-7; D unclear. The CDR3 totals 13 residues. Between the trimmed V and J ends, which lost 6 bases and 4 bases, there was a span of 13 bases. The germline CDR1 and CDR2 sequences are SNHLY and FYNNEI. DNA for the CDR3: TGTGCCAGCAGCTCCAGTCAAGAATACGAGCAGTACGTC. Amino acids: CASSSSQEYEQYV.

The chain employs TRBV2 and TRBJ1-6; the D is unclear. CDR1 is SNHLY, CDR2 FYNNEI, per germline. Trimming took off 1 base at V and 8 bases at J, with 3 bases between the two ends. There are 12 residues in the CDR3. The CDR3 DNA reads as TGTGCCAGCAGTGAAGGTTATTCACCCCTCCACTTT. Residues: CASSEGYSPLHF.

The rearrangement joins TRBV5-6 to TRBJ1-4, with D hard to call. The CDR3 extends over 15 amino acids. Germline V gene lookup returns CDR1 SGHDT and CDR2 YYEEEE. V was shortened by 1 base and J by 6 bases, with 13 bases between the two germline ends. As DNA, the CDR3 is TGTGCCAGCAGCTTGAGCGGGGAAGGGTATGAAAAACTGTTTTTT. It specifies CASSLSGEGYEKLFF.

This chain joins TRBV3-1 (or the pseudogene TRBV3-2) and TRBJ2-5; possibly TRBD2 for D (5 bases). Looked up from germline, CDR1 is LGHDT and CDR2 is YNNKEL (reference sequence). Between the trimmed V and J ends, which lost 0 bases and 5 bases, there was a span of 19 bases. The CDR3 runs to 17 residues. CDR3: CASSQDFRDLTGETQYF. The CDR3 coding sequence is TGTGCCAGCAGCCAAGATTTTCGCGACCTGACGGGGGAGACCCAGTACTTC.

V is TRBV7-3 and J is TRBJ2-3, with 8 bases aligning to TRBD2. The CDR3 extends over 18 amino acids. V lost 5 bases and J lost 1; bases outside the gene matches: 14. CDR1 SGHTA and CDR2 FQGTGA come from the germline V gene. DNA of the CDR3: TGTGCCAGCAGCAAGTCCGGGCTCCGGGGGGGCCGCACAGATACGCAGTATTTT. It codes for CASSKSGLRGGRTDTQYF. The whole variable domain, filled in from reference TRBV7-3 and TRBJ2-3, reads GAGVSQTPSNKVTEKGKYVELRCDPISGHTALYWYRQSLGQGPEFLIYFQGTGAADDSGLPNDRFFAVRPEGSVSTLKIQRTERGDSAVYLCASSKSGLRGGRTDTQYFGPGTRLTVL.

This clone was seen a single time. This rearrangement joins TRBV5-1 to TRBJ2-5, with D perhaps matching TRBD1 (5 bases). V lost 1 base, J lost 4 bases, and 14 bases lay in between. Germline-derived CDR1 and CDR2 are SGHRS and YFSETQ. This CDR3 is built from 15 residues. CDR3 sequence: CASSLNAGQGETQYF. As DNA, the CDR3 is TGCGCCAGCAGCTTGAACGCAGGGCAGGGAGAGACCCAGTACTTC.

The genes are TRBV19 and TRBJ2-2, with 8 positions matching TRBD1. Germline V lookup: CDR1 LNHDA, CDR2 SQIVND (reference sequence). The CDR3 consists of 16 residues. V lost 11 bases to trimming and J lost 6 bases; unmatched junction nucleotides: 17. CDR3 loop: CAAKGVGQGFAGELFF. The DNA of the CDR3 is TGTGCCGCTAAGGGGGTAGGACAGGGTTTCGCCGGGGAGCTGTTTTTT. Full variable domain (remainder filled in from reference TRBV19 and TRBJ2-2): DGGITQSPKYLFRKEGQNVTLSCEQNLNHDAMYWYRQDPGQGLRLIYYSQIVNDFQKGDIAEGYSVSREKKESFPLTVTSAQKNPTAFYLCAAKGVGQGFAGELFFGEGSRLTVL.

The V gene is TRBV2, the J gene TRBJ1-4; D gene ambiguous. The CDR3 loop spans 17 amino acids. Deletions cut 2 bases from V and 4 bases from J, with 17 bases between. CDR1 and CDR2 from the germline V gene are SNHLY and FYNNEI. The CDR3 region is CASSEIVGGPVNEKLFF. The CDR3, as DNA: TGTGCCAGCAGTGAAATAGTTGGAGGGCCAGTTAATGAAAAACTGTTTTTT.

CDR3 residues: CASRENSGARDNEQFF. In nucleotides, the CDR3 is TGTGCCAGCAGGGAGAATAGCGGGGCGCGGGACAATGAGCAGTTCTTC. J is TRBJ2-1 and V is TRBV27, with TRBD2 identical over 8 bases. CDR1 MNHEY and CDR2 SMNVEV come from the germline V gene (reference sequence). Unmatched junction bases numbered 12, after V lost 6 bases and J lost 5 bases. This CDR3 region has 16 residues.

This chain joins TRBV29-1 and TRBJ2-1; D is unresolved. V gave up 4 bases and J gave up 2 bases, with 3 bases separating them. Germline CDR1 is SQVTM and CDR2 is ANQGSEA. The CDR3 runs 11 residues. Written as DNA, the CDR3 is TGCAGCGTTGGGACCTACAATGAGCAGTTCTTC. Its protein is CSVGTYNEQFF.

This clone was observed a few times. The V call is TRBV5-1, the J call TRBJ2-1; no clear D gene. This CDR3 is 13 amino acids long. Germline CDR1 SGHRS, CDR2 YFSETQ. Deletions cut 3 bases from V and 5 bases from J, with 9 bases between. CDR3: CASSSAVHNEQFF. For the CDR3, the DNA is TGCGCCAGCAGCTCCGCCGTCCACAATGAGCAGTTCTTC.

The J gene is TRBJ2-1, the V gene TRBV19; 13 nucleotides line up with TRBD2. With V trimmed by 4 bases and J by 0 bases, 12 bases remained unmatched. The CDR3 is 20 residues long. In germline, CDR1 is LNHDA, CDR2 SQIVND (reference sequence). CDR3 in amino acids: CASSTGLAGALSSSYNEQFF. DNA of the CDR3: TGTGCCAGTAGTACCGGACTAGCGGGGGCCCTGTCATCCTCCTACAATGAGCAGTTCTTC.

This chain connects TRBV18 to TRBJ1-1, with 7 positions matching TRBD1. The ends lost 4 bases at V and 4 bases at J; junction bases unmatched: 6. Germline V gene sequence: CDR1 KGHSH, CDR2 LQKENI. There are 14 residues in the CDR3. The CDR3, as DNA: TGTGCCAGCTCACAGACAGGGTTCGGCACTGAAGCTTTCTTT. It yields the protein CASSQTGFGTEAFF.

This chain connects TRBV5-1 to TRBJ1-1; 9 nucleotides align to TRBD1. This CDR3 is built from 16 residues. The germline CDR1 and CDR2 sequences are SGHRS and YFSETQ. With 4 bases clipped from V and 3 bases from J, the junction kept 10 bases outside the gene matches. The CDR3: CASSRGGQGLYTEAFF. The CDR3 DNA is TGCGCCAGCAGCAGAGGGGGACAGGGACTATACACTGAAGCTTTCTTT.

The chain links TRBV27 to TRBJ2-7; D assignment may be TRBD1 or TRBD2 (5 bases each). Trimming shortened V by 5 bases and J by 3 bases, and 11 bases separated the two germline ends. CDR1 and CDR2 from the germline V gene are MNHEY and SMNVEV (reference sequence). The CDR3 covers 13 residues. CDR3 nucleotide sequence: TGTGCCAGCAGTCCATCGAGGGGCTACGAGCAGTACGTC. Translating gives CASSPSRGYEQYV.

This clone appeared a single time. The CDR3 sequence is CASSRRAGGSDTQYF. The CDR3 DNA sequence: TGTGCCAGTAGTAGGAGGGCGGGGGGGTCAGATACGCAGTATTTT. The genes are TRBV19 and TRBJ2-3, with 9 bases fitting TRBD2. After removal of 4 bases from V and 4 bases from J, the junction contained 6 bases not matched to a gene. The CDR3 is made up of 15 amino acids. Germline values: CDR1 LNHDA, CDR2 SQIVND (reference sequence).

This chain joins TRBV19 and TRBJ1-5; maybe TRBD1 (6 bases). The V gene's germline CDR1 is LNHDA and CDR2 SQIVND (reference sequence). V dropped 3 bases and J dropped 7 bases, with 10 bases sitting between them. This CDR3 region has 13 residues. CDR3 in DNA: TGTGCCAGTAGTATTGAGGGGGACCAGCCCCAGCATTTT. It translates to CASSIEGDQPQHF.

The table lists this clone with a count of one. The chain employs TRBV19 and TRBJ1-5; tentative D call: TRBD1 (6 bases). Looked up from germline, CDR1 is LNHDA and CDR2 is SQIVND (reference sequence). The V end lost 2 bases, the J end lost 6 bases, and 14 bases lay between the germline ends. This CDR3 has 15 residues. CDR3 DNA: TGTGCCAGTAGTATATCGCGGCAGGGGAGTCAGCCCCAGCATTTT. Protein: CASSISRQGSQPQHF.

The V and J genes are TRBV18 and TRBJ1-4; weak D call: TRBD1 (5 bases). In germline, CDR1 is KGHSH, CDR2 LQKENI. Trimming took 6 bases from V and 8 from J, leaving 10 bases between them. CDR3 length equals 12 residues. DNA for the CDR3: TGTGCCAGCTCCGGGACGCTGGAAAAACTGTTTTTT. The encoded protein is CASSGTLEKLFF.